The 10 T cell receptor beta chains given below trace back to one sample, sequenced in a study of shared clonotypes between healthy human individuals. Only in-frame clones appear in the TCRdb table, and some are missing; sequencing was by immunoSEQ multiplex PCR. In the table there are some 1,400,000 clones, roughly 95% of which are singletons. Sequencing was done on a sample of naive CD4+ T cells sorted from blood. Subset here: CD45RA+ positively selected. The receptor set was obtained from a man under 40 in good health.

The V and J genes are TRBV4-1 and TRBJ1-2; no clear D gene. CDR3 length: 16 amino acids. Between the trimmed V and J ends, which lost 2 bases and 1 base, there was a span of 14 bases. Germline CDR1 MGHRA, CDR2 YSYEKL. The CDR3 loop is CASSQRPLVINYGYTF. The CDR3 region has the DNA TGCGCCAGCAGCCAAAGGCCCCTGGTTATTAACTATGGCTACACCTTC.

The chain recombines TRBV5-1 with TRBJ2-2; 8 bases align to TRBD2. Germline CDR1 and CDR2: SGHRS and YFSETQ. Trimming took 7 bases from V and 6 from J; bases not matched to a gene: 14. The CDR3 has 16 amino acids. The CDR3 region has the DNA TGCGCCAGCGCCCCGGCAATAGCGGGATCCTCCGGGGAGCTGTTTTTT. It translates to CASAPAIAGSSGELFF.

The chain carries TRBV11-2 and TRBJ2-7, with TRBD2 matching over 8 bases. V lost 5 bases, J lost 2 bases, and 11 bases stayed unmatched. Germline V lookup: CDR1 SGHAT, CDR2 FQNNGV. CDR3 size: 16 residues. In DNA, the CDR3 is TGTGCCAGCAGCATCCCAGGACCGGGGGGGCCCTACGAGCAGTACTTC. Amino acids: CASSIPGPGGPYEQYF.

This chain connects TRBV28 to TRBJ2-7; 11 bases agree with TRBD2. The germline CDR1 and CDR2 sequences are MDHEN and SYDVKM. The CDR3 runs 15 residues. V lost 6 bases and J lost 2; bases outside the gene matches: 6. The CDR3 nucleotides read TGTGCCAGCAGCCTAGGGGGACTAGCGGCCTACGAGCAGTACTTC. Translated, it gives CASSLGGLAAYEQYF.

The CDR3 nucleotides are TGCGCCAGCAGCCAAGTCCACGTGAGGGGAAGCGAGCAGTACTTC. Protein product: CASSQVHVRGSEQYF. The chain is built from TRBV4-1 and TRBJ2-7, with D tentatively TRBD1 or TRBD2 (5 bases each). The CDR3 spans 15 residues. Trimming removed 1 base at V and 6 bases at J, with 16 bases between. Per germline, CDR1 MGHRA and CDR2 YSYEKL.

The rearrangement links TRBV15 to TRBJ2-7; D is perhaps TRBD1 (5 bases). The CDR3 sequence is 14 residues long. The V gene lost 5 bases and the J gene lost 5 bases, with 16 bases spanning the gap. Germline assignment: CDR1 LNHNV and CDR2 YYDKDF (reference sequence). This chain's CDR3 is CATSPQSGFNEQYF. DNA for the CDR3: TGTGCCACCAGCCCCCAGTCAGGGTTTAACGAGCAGTACTTC.

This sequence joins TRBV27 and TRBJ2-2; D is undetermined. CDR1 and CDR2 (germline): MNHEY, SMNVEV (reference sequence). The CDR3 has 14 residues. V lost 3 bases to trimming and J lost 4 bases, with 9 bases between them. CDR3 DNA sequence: TGTGCCAGCAGTTTGAGACGGGCCACCGGGGAGCTGTTTTTT. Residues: CASSLRRATGELFF.

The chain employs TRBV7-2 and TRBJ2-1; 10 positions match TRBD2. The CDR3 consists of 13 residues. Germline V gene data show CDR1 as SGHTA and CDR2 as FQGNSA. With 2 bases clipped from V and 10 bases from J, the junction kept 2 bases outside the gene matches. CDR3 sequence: CASSLLLAGEQFF. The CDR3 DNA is TGTGCCAGCAGCTTATTACTAGCGGGAGAGCAGTTCTTC.

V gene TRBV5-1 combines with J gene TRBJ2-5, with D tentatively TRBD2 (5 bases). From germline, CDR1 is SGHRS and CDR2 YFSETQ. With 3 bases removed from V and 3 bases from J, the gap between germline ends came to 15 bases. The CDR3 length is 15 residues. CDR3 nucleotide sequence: TGCGCCAGCAGCTCCGGGAACTCGGGCGAAGAGACCCAGTACTTC. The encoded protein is CASSSGNSGEETQYF.

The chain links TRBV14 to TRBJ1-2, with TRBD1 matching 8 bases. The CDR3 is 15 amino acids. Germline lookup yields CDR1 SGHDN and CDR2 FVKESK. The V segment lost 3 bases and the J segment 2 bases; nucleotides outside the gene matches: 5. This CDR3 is CASSQTGQGNYGYTF. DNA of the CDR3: TGTGCCAGCAGCCAGACAGGACAGGGAAACTATGGCTACACCTTC.